This TCR beta chain is drawn from a study of regulatory T cells in long-lasting Graves disease. This clonotype has only a few counts. Looked up from germline, CDR1 is SGHTA and CDR2 is FQGNSA. The CDR3 contains 14 residues. The ends were cut back, 3 bases at V and 4 bases at J, with 12 bases in the middle. CDR3 regions were amplified by Arm-PCR using iRepertoire HTBI primers to build TCR beta libraries. TCRdb re-derived calls from the multiplex PCR reads in MiXCR, one entry per CDR3 protein. The sample lists 400,000 to 500,000 distinct CDR3 sequences; 15% to 20% were seen once. As for time point: newly diagnosed GD, antithyroid drugs for less than 3 months. The TCR library used RNA extracted from PBMCs. In addition, the sample was reused for a study of T cells in Graves' hyperthyroidism and ophthalmopathy.

The sequencing used peripheral blood mononuclear cells (PBMCs), collected at new diagnosis, from a patient treated with antithyroid drugs. This receptor was taken from a woman aged 18-29 years with Graves disease. The V and J genes are TRBV7-2 and TRBJ1-2, with D perhaps TRBD1 (6 bases). CDR3 protein: CASSFGGLAYGYTF. CDR3 nucleotides: TGTGCCAGCAGCTTTGGGGGGCTCGCCTATGGCTACACCTTC. The full variable domain, completed using reference TRBV7-2 and TRBJ1-2, is GAGVSQSPSNKVTEKGKDVELRCDPISGHTALYWYRQSLGQGLEFLIYFQGNSAPDKSGLPSDRFSAERTGGSVSTLTIQRTQQEDSAVYLCASSFGGLAYGYTFGSGTRLTVV.